These 14 T cell receptor beta chains originate from one sample sequenced in a study of blood T cell repertoires in COVID-19. TCRdb's table, derived via immunoSEQ multiplex PCR, lists solely in-frame clones and lacks some. The table lists about 370,000 clones, 75% to 90% of them singletons, with about 1% in the top ten. The sequenced sample consisted of PBMCs or T cells enriched from blood (not recorded which). Receptor source: a man younger than 30 who had recovered from COVID-19.

V and J are TRBV30 and TRBJ2-3, with D tentatively TRBD1 (5 bases). This CDR3 is built from 13 residues. V lost 3 bases and J 3 bases, leaving 10 bases between the germline ends. Germline V CDR1 and CDR2: GTSNPN, SVGIG (reference sequence). CDR3 sequence (DNA): TGTGCCTGGAGGCAGGGAAGGACAGATACGCAGTATTTT. Protein: CAWRQGRTDTQYF.

V gene TRBV14 combines with J gene TRBJ2-5; possibly TRBD2 for D (7 bases). V gave up 1 base and J gave up 4 bases, with 16 bases separating them. Germline loops: CDR1 SGHDN, CDR2 FVKESK. There are 16 residues in the CDR3. DNA of the CDR3: TGTGCCAGCAGCCAAGGAGCCGGGGGGCGAGGAGAGACCCAGTACTTC. Protein sequence: CASSQGAGGRGETQYF.

This chain connects TRBV6-5 to TRBJ2-3; TRBD1 aligns across 8 bases. Unmatched junction bases numbered 10, after V lost 9 bases and J lost 5 bases. The length of the CDR3 is 14 residues. The germline gives CDR1 MNHEY, CDR2 SVGAGI. DNA for the CDR3: TGTGCCAGTCTTCGGACAGGGTCGAAAGATACGCAGTATTTT. It is translated as CASLRTGSKDTQYF.

The chain carries TRBV7-9 and TRBJ1-6, with a tentative D call TRBD1 (5 bases). Germline V CDR1 and CDR2: SEHNR, FQNEAQ (reference sequence). Trimming stripped 4 bases from V and 7 bases from J, with 14 bases between. The CDR3 extends over 15 amino acids. CDR3 DNA sequence: TGTGCCAGCAGCTCCTCGGGACTTCGAAATTCACCCCTCCACTTT. Translation gives CASSSSGLRNSPLHF.

V and J are TRBV5-6 and TRBJ1-5, with D perhaps TRBD1 (6 bases). Trimming removed 2 bases from V and 3 bases from J, with 12 bases in between. This CDR3 is 15 amino acids long. Germline V lookup: CDR1 SGHDT, CDR2 YYEEEE. The chain's CDR3 is CASSFRQAVNQPQHF. The CDR3, as DNA: TGTGCCAGCAGCTTCCGACAGGCGGTCAATCAGCCCCAGCATTTT.

This rearrangement joins TRBV3-1 (or the pseudogene TRBV3-2) to TRBJ2-1, with TRBD1 matching over 7 bases. Germline-derived CDR1 and CDR2 are LGHDT and YNNKEL (reference sequence). The V segment lost 3 bases and the J segment 4 bases; nucleotides outside the gene matches: 6. The CDR3 consists of 15 residues. CDR3: CASSQAQGNYNEQFF. DNA for the CDR3: TGTGCCAGCAGCCAGGCACAGGGGAATTACAATGAGCAGTTCTTC.

V gene TRBV6-5 combines with J gene TRBJ1-3; D gene uncertain. Germline assignment: CDR1 MNHEY and CDR2 SVGAGI. This CDR3 is 15 amino acids long. The V end was cut by 4 bases, the J end by 0 bases, with 10 bases between. The DNA of the CDR3 is TGTGCCAGCAGTTTAAAGGGAGTCTCTGGAAACACCATATATTTT. It codes for CASSLKGVSGNTIYF.

The chain couples TRBV5-1 to TRBJ1-6; the match to TRBD1 covers 7 bases. The CDR3 spans 16 residues. Germline CDR1 is SGHRS and CDR2 is YFSETQ. The junction had 6 bases not matched to a gene; V was cut back by 5 bases and J by 1 base. The DNA for the CDR3 is TGCGCCAGCAGGCGGACAGGACAATCCTATAATTCACCCCTCCACTTT. This translates into CASRRTGQSYNSPLHF. Full variable domain (rest looked up from reference TRBV5-1 and TRBJ1-6): KAGVTQTPRYLIKTRGQQVTLSCSPISGHRSVSWYQQTPGQGLQFLFEYFSETQRNKGNFPGRFSGRQFSNSRSEMNVSTLELGDSALYLCASRRTGQSYNSPLHFGNGTRLTVT.

J is TRBJ2-7 and V is TRBV6-6; D is perhaps TRBD2 (5 bases). Looked up from germline, CDR1 is MNHNY and CDR2 is SVGAGI (reference sequence). Trimming cost V 7 bases and J 5 bases, with 12 bases left between them. The CDR3 contains 12 residues. The DNA of the CDR3 is TGTGCCAGCACCGCGGAGGTCCACGAGCAGTACTTC. Residues: CASTAEVHEQYF.

Here the CDR3 reads CASSFWTGGVAEAFF. The CDR3 bases are TGCGCCAGCAGCTTTTGGACAGGAGGTGTAGCTGAAGCTTTCTTT. The chain carries TRBV5-1 and TRBJ1-1; 7 nucleotides agree with TRBD1. CDR1 is SGHRS and CDR2 is YFSETQ in the germline V gene. With 2 bases clipped from V and 6 bases from J, the junction kept 10 bases outside the gene matches. This CDR3 is built from 15 residues.

This rearrangement joins TRBV27 to TRBJ1-4; D is unresolved. Trimming took 3 bases from V and 8 from J, leaving 7 bases between them. The length of the CDR3 is 12 residues. Germline V lookup: CDR1 MNHEY, CDR2 SMNVEV (reference sequence). The CDR3 is CASSFRGEKLFF. DNA for the CDR3: TGTGCCAGCAGTTTCCGGGGAGAAAAACTGTTTTTT.

This clone is a singleton in its sample. The gene calls are TRBV7-8 and TRBJ2-1; TRBD1 aligns across 10 bases. V lost 5 bases and J lost 8; bases outside the gene matches: 9. CDR1 and CDR2 from the germline V gene are SGHVS and FQNEAQ. The length of the CDR3 is 15 residues. DNA for the CDR3: TGTGCCAGCAGCCCCAGACAGGGGGCTATCGATGAGCAGTTCTTC. This translates into CASSPRQGAIDEQFF.

This chain links TRBV29-1 with TRBJ2-7, with 10 positions matching TRBD1. The length of the CDR3 is 13 residues. V lost 6 bases, J lost 11 bases, and 13 bases stayed unmatched. The V gene's germline CDR1 is SQVTM and CDR2 ANQGSEA. CDR3 nucleotides: TGCAGCGTGGACGGGACAGGGGTGAGGAGCAAGTACTTC. Translating it yields CSVDGTGVRSKYF.

The chain has TRBV18 and TRBJ1-6, with D maybe TRBD1 (6 bases). CDR1 and CDR2 from the germline V gene are KGHSH and LQKENI. Trimming removed 6 bases at V and 7 bases at J, with 16 bases between. This CDR3 region has 15 residues. DNA of the CDR3: TGTGCCAGCTCCCCCCAAGGACAGATGAATTCACCCCTCCACTTT. Amino acids: CASSPQGQMNSPLHF.